These T cell receptor beta chains were read from a single sample in a study of Ad26.COV2.S vaccination and SARS-CoV-2 variants. TCRdb keeps only in-frame clones here, not all; method: immunoSEQ multiplex PCR. Here the sample spans roughly 420,000 clones, roughly 89% being singletons. This specimen was peripheral blood, taken in a trial of Ad26.COV2.S vaccine versus placebo. These receptors all stem from a person aged 18-60 years who received the Ad26.COV2.S COVID-19 vaccine or a placebo. Each CDR3 is given with its conserved first and last residue. The D gene is left open where the match is weak.

V,D,CDR3
TRBV4-2,TRBD1,CASSQDQYRGLTGELFF
TRBV28,TRBD1,CASTGPGQGANEQFF
TRBV30,NA,CAWSLMGSSDTQYF
TRBV28,NA,CASSFVAEETQYF
TRBV3-1/TRBV3-2,TRBD1,CASRDRDRSYNEQFF
TRBV5-5,NA,CASSGSSNQPQHF
TRBV19,TRBD1,CASRYTGVIDQPQHF
TRBV9,NA,CASSSQGHNEQFF
TRBV15,NA,CATSREGMDTEAFF
TRBV19,TRBD1,CASSSDRGFNEKLFF
TRBV10-3,TRBD2,CAISDPRAGVGDTQYF
TRBV10-3,TRBD1,CAISDPGQGSGYTF
TRBV28,NA,CASSLRAPSSQYF
TRBV5-1,TRBD1,CASSLGTAEETQYF